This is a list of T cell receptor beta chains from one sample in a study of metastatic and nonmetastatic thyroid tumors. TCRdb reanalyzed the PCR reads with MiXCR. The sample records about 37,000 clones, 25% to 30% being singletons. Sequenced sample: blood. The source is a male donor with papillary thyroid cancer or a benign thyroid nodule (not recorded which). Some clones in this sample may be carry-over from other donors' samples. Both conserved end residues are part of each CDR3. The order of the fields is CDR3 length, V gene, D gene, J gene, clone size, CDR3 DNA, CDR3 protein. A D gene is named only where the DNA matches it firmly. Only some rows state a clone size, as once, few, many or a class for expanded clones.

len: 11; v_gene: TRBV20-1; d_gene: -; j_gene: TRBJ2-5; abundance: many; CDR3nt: TGCAGTGCTTTTTTTCCCGAGACCCAGTACTTC; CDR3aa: CSAFFPETQYF
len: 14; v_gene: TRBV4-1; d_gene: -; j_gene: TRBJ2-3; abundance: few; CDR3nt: TGCGCCAGCAGCCAAGCGGGAGTGGCAGATACGCAGTATTTT; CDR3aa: CASSQAGVADTQYF
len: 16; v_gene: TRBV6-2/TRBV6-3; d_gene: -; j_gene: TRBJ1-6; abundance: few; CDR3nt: TGTGCCAGCAGTTACTCGACTGGGGGACCCAATTCACCCCTCCACTTT; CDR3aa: CASSYSTGGPNSPLHF
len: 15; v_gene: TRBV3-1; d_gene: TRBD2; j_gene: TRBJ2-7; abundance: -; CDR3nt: TGTGCCAGCAGCCCGACTAGCGGGGTCCCCTACGAGCAGTACTTC; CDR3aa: CASSPTSGVPYEQYF
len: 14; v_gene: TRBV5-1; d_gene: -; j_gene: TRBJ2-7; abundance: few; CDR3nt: TGCGCCAGCAGCGGACGGGGCCCGAGCTACGAGCAGTACTTC; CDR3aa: CASSGRGPSYEQYF
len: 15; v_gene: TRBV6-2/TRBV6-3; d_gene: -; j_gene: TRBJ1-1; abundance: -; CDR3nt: TGTGCCAGCAGTTACACGGGGGGCAAGGGCACTGAAGCTTTCTTT; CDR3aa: CASSYTGGKGTEAFF
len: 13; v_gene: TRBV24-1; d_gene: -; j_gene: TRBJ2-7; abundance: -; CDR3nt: TGTGCCACCAGCAGGGGTCGCGGATACGAGCAGTACTTC; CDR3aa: CATSRGRGYEQYF
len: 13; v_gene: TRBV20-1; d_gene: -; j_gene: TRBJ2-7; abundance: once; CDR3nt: TGCAGTGCTAGAGCCCTCCGGGACTACGAGCAGTACTTC; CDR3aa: CSARALRDYEQYF
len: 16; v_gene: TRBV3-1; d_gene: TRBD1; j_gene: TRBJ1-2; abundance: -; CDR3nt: TGTGCCAGCAGCCAGACAGGGGGCGCGATCCCTCGAGGCTACACCTTC; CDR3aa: CASSQTGGAIPRGYTF
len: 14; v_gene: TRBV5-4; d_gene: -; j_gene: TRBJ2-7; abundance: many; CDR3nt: TGTGCCAGCAGCTTGCCGGGGAGGTCATTCGAGCAGTACTTC; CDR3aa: CASSLPGRSFEQYF
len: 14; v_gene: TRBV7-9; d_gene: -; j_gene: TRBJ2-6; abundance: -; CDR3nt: TGTGCCAGCAGCTTAGTCAGTGGGGCCAACGTCCTGACTTTC; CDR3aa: CASSLVSGANVLTF
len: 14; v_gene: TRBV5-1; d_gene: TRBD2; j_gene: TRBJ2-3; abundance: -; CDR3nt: TGCGCCAGCAGCTTGGGGGACTACACAGATACGCAGTATTTT; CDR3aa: CASSLGDYTDTQYF
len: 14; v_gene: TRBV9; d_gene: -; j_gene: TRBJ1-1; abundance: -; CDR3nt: TGTGCCAGCAGCCCCACAGGTCCTGCCACTGAAGCTTTCTTT; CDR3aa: CASSPTGPATEAFF
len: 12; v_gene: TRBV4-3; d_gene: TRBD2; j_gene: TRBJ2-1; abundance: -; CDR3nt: TGCGCCAGCAGCCGGACTAGCAATGAGCAGTTCTTC; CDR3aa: CASSRTSNEQFF
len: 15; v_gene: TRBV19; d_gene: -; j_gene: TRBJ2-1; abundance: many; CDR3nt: TGTGCCAGTAGTAGAGCGGGCCGGGCCTTGAATGAGCAGTTCTTC; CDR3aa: CASSRAGRALNEQFF
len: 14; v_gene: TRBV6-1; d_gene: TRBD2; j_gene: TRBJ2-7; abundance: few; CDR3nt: TGTGCCAGCAGTGAATGGCGGGAGAGAGGCGAGCAGTACTTC; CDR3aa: CASSEWRERGEQYF
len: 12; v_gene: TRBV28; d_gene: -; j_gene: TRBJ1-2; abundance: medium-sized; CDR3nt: TGTGCCAGCAGTCTTGAGTCTCGCGGCTACACCTTC; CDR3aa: CASSLESRGYTF
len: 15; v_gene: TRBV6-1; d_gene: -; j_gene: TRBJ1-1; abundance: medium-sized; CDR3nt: TGTGCCAGCCGTGAGGCCGGTAATCCGAACACTGAAGCTTTCTTT; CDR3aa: CASREAGNPNTEAFF
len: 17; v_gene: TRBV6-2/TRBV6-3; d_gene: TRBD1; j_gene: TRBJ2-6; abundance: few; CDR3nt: TGTGCCAGCAGTTCTGGACAGGGGTTCTCTGGGGCCAACGTCCTGACTTTC; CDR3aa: CASSSGQGFSGANVLTF
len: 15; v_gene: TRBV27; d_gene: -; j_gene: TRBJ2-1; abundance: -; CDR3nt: TGTGCCAGCAGTTTATCAAGGCAAACATACAATGAGCAGTTCTTC; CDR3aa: CASSLSRQTYNEQFF
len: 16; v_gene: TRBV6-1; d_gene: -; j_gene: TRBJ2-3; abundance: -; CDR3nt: TGTGCCAGCACCCCTACAGGGTCCTGGTCGGCAGATACGCAGTATTTT; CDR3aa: CASTPTGSWSADTQYF
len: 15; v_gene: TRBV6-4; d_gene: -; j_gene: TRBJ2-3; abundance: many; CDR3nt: TGTGCCAGCAGTGACGTCGGAGGGCATCCAGATACGCAGTATTTT; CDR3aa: CASSDVGGHPDTQYF
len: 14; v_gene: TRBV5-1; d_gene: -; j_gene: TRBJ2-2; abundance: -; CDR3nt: TGCGCCAGCAGCTTGGGACAGGTTTTTGGGGAGCTGTTTTTT; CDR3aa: CASSLGQVFGELFF
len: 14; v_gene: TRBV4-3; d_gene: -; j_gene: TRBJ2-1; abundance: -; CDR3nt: TGCGCCAGCAGCCAAGAATCCGGGGGCGATGAGCAGTTCTTC; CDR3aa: CASSQESGGDEQFF
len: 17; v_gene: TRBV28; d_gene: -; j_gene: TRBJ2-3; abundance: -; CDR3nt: TGTGCCAGCAGTTTGAACCCCATCGCGGGTTACACATATACGCAGTATTTT; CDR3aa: CASSLNPIAGYTYTQYF
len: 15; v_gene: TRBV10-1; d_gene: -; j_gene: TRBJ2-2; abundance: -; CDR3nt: TGCGCCAGCAGTGACTCTTTATCCTCCACCTGGGAGCTGTTTTTT; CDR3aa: CASSDSLSSTWELFF